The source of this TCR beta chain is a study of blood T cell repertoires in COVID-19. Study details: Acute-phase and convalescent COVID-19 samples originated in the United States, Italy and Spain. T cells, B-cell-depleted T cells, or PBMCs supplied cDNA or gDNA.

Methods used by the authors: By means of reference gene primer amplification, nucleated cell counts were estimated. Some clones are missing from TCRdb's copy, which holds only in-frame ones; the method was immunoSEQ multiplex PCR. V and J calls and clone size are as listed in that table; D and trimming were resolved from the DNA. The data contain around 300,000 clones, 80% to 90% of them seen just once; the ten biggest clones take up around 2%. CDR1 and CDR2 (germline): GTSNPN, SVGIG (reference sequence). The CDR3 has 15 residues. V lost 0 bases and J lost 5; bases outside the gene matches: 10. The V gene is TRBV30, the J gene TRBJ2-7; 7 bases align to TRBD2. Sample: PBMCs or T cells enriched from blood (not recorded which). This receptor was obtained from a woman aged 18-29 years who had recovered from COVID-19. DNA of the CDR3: TGTGCCTGGAGTGTATCCTCGGGGGGTTTCCACGAGCAGTACTTC. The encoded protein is CAWSVSSGGFHEQYF.